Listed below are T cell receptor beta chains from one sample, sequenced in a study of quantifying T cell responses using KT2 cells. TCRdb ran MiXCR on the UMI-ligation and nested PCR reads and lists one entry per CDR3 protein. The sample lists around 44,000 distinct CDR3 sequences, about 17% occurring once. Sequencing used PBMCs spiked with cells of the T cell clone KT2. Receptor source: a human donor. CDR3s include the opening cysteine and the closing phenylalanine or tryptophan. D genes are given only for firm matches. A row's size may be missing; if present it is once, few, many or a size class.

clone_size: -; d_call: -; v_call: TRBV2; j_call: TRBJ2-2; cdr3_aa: CASSASGNTGELFF; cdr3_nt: TGTGCCAGCAGTGCCTCCGGGAACACCGGGGAGCTGTTTTTT
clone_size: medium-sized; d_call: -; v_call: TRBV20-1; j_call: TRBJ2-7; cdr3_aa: CSGGAEGTYEQYF; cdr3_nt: TGCAGCGGGGGCGCGGAAGGTACCTACGAGCAGTACTTC
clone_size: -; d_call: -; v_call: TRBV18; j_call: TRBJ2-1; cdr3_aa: CASSPQLADEQFF; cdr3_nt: TGTGCCAGCTCACCACAACTAGCCGATGAGCAGTTCTTC
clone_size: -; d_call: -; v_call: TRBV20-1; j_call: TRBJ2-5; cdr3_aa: CSATYQETQYF; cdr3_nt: TGCAGTGCTACGTACCAAGAGACCCAGTACTTC
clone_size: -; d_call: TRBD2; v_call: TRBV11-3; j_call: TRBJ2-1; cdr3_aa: CASSRVGGNEQFF; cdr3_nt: TGTGCCAGCAGCAGGGTGGGGGGGAATGAGCAGTTCTTC
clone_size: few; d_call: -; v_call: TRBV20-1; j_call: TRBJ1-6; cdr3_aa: CSAPETYNSPLHF; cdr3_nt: TGCAGTGCTCCAGAAACCTATAATTCACCCCTCCACTTT
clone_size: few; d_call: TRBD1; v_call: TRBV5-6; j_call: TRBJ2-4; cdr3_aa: CASSNAKWTGGGKNIQYF; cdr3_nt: TGTGCCAGCAGCAACGCCAAATGGACAGGGGGAGGCAAAAACATTCAGTACTTC
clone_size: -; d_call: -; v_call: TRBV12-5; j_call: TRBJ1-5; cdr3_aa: CASGLVVAGPGGPQHF; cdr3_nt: TGTGCTAGTGGTTTGGTAGTGGCAGGCCCGGGGGGACCCCAGCATTTT
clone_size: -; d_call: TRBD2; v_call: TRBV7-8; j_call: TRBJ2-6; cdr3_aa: CASSPLAGRGSGANVLTF; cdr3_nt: TGTGCCAGCAGCCCACTAGCGGGTCGGGGCTCTGGGGCCAACGTCCTGACTTTC
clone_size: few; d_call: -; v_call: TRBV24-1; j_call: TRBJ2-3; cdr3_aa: CATSDRKTGFGTDTQYF; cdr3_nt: TGTGCCACCAGTGACCGCAAGACAGGTTTTGGCACAGATACGCAGTATTTT
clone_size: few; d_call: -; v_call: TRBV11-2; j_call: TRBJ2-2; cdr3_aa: CASSPLAALNTGELFF; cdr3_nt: TGTGCCAGCAGTCCCTTAGCGGCCCTGAACACCGGGGAGCTGTTTTTT
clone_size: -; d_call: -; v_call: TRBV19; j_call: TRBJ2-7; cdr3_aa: CASSGGVGSYEQYF; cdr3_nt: TGTGCCAGTAGCGGAGGCGTAGGGTCCTACGAGCAGTACTTC
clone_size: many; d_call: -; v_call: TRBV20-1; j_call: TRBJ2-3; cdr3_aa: CSANQYSQGSTDTQYF; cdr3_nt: TGCAGTGCTAATCAGTATTCCCAAGGGTCAACAGATACGCAGTATTTT
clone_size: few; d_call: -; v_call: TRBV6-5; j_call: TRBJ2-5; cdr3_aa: CASSYSENGQETQYF; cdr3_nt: TGTGCCAGCAGTTACTCTGAGAACGGGCAAGAGACCCAGTACTTC
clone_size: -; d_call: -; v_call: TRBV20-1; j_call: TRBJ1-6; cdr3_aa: CSASGGVDYNSPLHF; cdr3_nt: TGCAGTGCTAGTGGAGGGGTCGATTATAATTCACCCCTCCACTTT
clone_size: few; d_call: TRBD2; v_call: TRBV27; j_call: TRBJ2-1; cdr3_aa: CASSLRLVAGGNEQFF; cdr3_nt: TGTGCCAGCAGTTTACGTCTGGTAGCGGGAGGGAATGAGCAGTTCTTC
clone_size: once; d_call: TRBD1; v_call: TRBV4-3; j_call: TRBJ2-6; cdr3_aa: CASSQDGTGGANVLTF; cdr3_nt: TGCGCCAGCAGCCAAGATGGGACAGGGGGGGCCAACGTCCTGACTTTC
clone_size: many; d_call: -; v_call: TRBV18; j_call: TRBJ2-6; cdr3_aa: CASSPRIPSGANVLTF; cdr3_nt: TGTGCCAGCTCACCTCGGATACCCTCTGGGGCCAACGTCCTGACTTTC
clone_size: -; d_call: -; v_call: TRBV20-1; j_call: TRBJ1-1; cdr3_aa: CSAREEGSMNTEAFF; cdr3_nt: TGCAGTGCTAGAGAGGAGGGGTCGATGAACACTGAAGCTTTCTTT
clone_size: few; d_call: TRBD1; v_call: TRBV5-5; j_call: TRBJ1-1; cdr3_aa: CASSLLGGGADTEAFF; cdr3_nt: TGTGCCAGCAGCTTGCTGGGAGGGGGCGCGGACACTGAAGCTTTCTTT
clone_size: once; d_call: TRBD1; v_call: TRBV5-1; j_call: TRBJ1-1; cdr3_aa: CASSLSVRQGGNTEAFF; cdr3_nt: TGCGCCAGCAGCTTGTCCGTTCGACAGGGCGGGAACACTGAAGCTTTCTTT
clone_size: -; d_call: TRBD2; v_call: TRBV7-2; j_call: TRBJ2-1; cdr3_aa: CASSLRLARNNEQFF; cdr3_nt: TGTGCCAGCAGCTTAAGACTAGCGCGGAACAATGAGCAGTTCTTC
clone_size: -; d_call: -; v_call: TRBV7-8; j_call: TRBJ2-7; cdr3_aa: CASSLSLYRSYEQYF; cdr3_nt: TGTGCCAGCAGCTTGTCCCTATACCGCTCCTACGAGCAGTACTTC
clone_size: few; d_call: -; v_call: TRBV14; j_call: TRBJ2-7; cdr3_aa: CASSPLEGHEQYF; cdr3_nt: TGTGCCAGCAGCCCACTCGAAGGTCACGAGCAGTACTTC
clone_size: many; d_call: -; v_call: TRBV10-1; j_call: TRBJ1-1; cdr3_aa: CASSPDSNTEAFF; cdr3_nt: TGCGCCAGCAGCCCGGACAGTAACACTGAAGCTTTCTTT
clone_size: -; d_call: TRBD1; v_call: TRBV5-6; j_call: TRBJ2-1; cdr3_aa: CASSLPGQGTPPQFF; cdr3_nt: TGTGCCAGCAGCTTACCGGGACAGGGGACTCCCCCTCAGTTCTTC
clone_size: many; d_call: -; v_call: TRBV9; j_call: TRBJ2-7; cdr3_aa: CASSPRQETYEQYF; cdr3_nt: TGTGCCAGCAGCCCACGACAGGAAACCTACGAGCAGTACTTC
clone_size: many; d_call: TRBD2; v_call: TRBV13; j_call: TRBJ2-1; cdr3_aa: CASSLAVAGGHLLYNEQFF; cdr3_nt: TGTGCCAGCAGCTTAGCGGTGGCGGGGGGCCACCTTCTCTACAATGAGCAGTTCTTC
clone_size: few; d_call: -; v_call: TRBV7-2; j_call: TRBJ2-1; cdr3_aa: CASSLAGLLVDVSNEQFF; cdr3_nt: TGTGCCAGCAGCTTAGCTGGTCTATTAGTTGACGTCTCAAATGAGCAGTTCTTC
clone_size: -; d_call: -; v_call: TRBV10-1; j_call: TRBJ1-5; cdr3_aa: CATRGGLNQPQHF; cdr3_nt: TGCGCCACCCGAGGGGGATTAAATCAGCCCCAGCATTTT
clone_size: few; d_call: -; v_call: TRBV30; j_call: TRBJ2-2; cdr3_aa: CAWSKRTGELFF; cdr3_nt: TGTGCCTGGAGTAAGAGGACCGGGGAGCTGTTTTTT
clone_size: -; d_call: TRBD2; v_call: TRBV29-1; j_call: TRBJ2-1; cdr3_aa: CSVGAGGPQNEQFF; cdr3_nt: TGCAGCGTGGGAGCGGGAGGGCCTCAAAATGAGCAGTTCTTC
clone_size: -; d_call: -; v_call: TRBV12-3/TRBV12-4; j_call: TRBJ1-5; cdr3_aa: CASTLEFQPQHF; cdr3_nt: TGTGCCAGCACCCTGGAGTTTCAGCCCCAGCATTTT
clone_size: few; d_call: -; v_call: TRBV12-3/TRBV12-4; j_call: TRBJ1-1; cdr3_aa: CASSFRPSTEAFF; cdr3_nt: TGTGCCAGCAGTTTTCGTCCGAGCACTGAAGCTTTCTTT
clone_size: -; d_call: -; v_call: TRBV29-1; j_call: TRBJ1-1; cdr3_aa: CSVEDPTGTEAFF; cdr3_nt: TGCAGCGTTGAAGATCCGACCGGGACAGAAGCTTTCTTT
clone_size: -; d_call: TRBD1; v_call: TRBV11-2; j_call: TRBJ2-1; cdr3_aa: CASSSPEPMTGSINNEQFF; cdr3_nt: TGTGCCAGCAGCTCGCCAGAACCCATGACAGGGTCGATTAACAATGAGCAGTTCTTC
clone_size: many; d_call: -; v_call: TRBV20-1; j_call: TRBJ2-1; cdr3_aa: CSAPGTLSNEQFF; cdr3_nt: TGCAGTGCCCCCGGGACTCTCAGCAATGAGCAGTTCTTC
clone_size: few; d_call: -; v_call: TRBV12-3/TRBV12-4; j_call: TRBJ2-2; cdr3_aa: CATSVGNANTGELFF; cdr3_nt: TGTGCCACGTCGGTGGGTAACGCGAACACCGGGGAGCTGTTTTTT
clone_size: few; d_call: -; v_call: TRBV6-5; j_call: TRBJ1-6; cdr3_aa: CASSLYRPLNSPLHF; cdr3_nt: TGTGCCAGCAGCCTCTATCGTCCCCTAAATTCACCCCTCCACTTT
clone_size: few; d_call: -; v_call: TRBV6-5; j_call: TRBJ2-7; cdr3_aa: CASSWGVETGYEQYF; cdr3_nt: TGTGCCAGCAGCTGGGGGGTTGAGACTGGGTACGAGCAGTACTTC
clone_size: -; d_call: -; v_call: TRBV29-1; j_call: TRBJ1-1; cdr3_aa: CSVEKDSNTEAFF; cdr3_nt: TGCAGCGTTGAGAAGGACTCGAACACTGAAGCTTTCTTT
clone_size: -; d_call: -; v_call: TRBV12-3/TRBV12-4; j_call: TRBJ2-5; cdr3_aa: CASSETQAQEAQYF; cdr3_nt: TGTGCCAGCAGTGAGACACAGGCCCAAGAGGCCCAGTACTTC
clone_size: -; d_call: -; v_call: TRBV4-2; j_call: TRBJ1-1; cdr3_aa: CASSQQQNTEAFF; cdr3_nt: TGTGCCAGCAGCCAACAGCAAAACACTGAAGCTTTCTTT
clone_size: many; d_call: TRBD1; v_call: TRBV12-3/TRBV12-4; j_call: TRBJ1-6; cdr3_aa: CASKGQGYESPLHF; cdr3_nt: TGTGCCAGCAAGGGACAGGGGTACGAATCACCCCTCCACTTT
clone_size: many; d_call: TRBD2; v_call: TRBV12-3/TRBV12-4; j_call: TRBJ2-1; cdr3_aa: CASRSSGSGVDNEQFF; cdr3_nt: TGTGCCAGCAGGTCTAGCGGGAGCGGGGTCGACAATGAGCAGTTCTTC
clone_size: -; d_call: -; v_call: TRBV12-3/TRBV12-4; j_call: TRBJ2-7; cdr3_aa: CASSLYTATYEQYF; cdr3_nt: TGTGCCAGCAGTTTATATACAGCCACCTACGAGCAGTACTTC
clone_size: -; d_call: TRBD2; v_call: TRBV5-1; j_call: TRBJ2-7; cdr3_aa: CASSSRGRGDYEQYF; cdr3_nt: TGCGCCAGCAGCTCCCGTGGACGGGGGGACTACGAGCAGTACTTC
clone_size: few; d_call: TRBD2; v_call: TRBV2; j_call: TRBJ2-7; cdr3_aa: CASGVSGSPAYEQYF; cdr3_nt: TGTGCCAGCGGGGTTAGCGGGTCACCGGCCTACGAGCAGTACTTC
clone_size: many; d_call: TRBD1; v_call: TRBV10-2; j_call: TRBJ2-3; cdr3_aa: CASSLRGPSTDTQYF; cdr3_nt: TGCGCCAGCAGTCTGAGGGGGCCTAGCACAGATACGCAGTATTTT
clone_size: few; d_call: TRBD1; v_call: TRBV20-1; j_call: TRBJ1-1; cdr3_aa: CSARGGGNTEAFF; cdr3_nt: TGCAGTGCTAGAGGAGGGGGCAACACTGAAGCTTTCTTT
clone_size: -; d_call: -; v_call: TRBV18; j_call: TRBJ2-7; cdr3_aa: CASSPVEANEQYF; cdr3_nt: TGTGCCAGCTCACCAGTGGAGGCCAACGAGCAGTACTTC
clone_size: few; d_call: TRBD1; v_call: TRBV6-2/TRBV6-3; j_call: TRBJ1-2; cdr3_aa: CASSHAWTGDGYTF; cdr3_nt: TGTGCCAGCAGCCACGCCTGGACAGGGGATGGCTACACCTTC
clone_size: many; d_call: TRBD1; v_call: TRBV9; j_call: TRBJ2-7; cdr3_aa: CASSGQGAYEQYF; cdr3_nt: TGTGCCAGCAGTGGACAGGGGGCCTACGAGCAGTACTTC
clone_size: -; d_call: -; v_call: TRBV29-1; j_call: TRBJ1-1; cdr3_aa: CSVEDRSTYGNTEAFF; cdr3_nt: TGCAGCGTTGAAGATCGTAGTACCTACGGGAACACTGAAGCTTTCTTT
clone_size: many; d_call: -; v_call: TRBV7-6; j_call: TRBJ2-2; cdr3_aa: CASSRETGNTGELFF; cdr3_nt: TGTGCCAGCAGCCGTGAGACAGGCAACACCGGGGAGCTGTTTTTT
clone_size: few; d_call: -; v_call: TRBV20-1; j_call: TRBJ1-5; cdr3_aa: CSAQGRSNQPQHF; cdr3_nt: TGCAGCGCCCAGGGCCGTAGCAATCAGCCCCAGCATTTT
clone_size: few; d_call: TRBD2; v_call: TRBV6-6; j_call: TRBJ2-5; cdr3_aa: CASTYGVSGGQETQYF; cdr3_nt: TGTGCCAGCACCTACGGTGTTAGCGGGGGACAAGAGACCCAGTACTTC
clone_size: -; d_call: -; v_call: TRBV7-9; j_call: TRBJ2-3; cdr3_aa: CASSRGGDTQYF; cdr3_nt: TGTGCCAGCAGCCGAGGGGGAGATACGCAGTATTTT
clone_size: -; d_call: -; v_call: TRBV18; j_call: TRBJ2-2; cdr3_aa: CASSPGKGTSPGTGELFF; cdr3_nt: TGTGCCAGCTCACCCGGAAAGGGGACCAGTCCGGGCACCGGGGAGCTGTTTTTT
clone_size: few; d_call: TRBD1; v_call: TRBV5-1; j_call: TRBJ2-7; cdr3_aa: CASSFLTGQGSYEQYF; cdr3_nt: TGCGCCAGCAGCTTCCTGACGGGACAGGGCTCCTACGAGCAGTACTTC